Listed here are 4 T cell receptor beta chains from one sample, sequenced in a study of blood T cell repertoires in COVID-19. TCRdb's table, derived via immunoSEQ multiplex PCR, lists solely in-frame clones and lacks some. The repertoire holds some 290,000 clones, with under 95% as singletons. Sequenced input: PBMCs or T cells enriched from blood (not recorded which). The receptors shown here come from a woman between 35 and 50 years old with acute COVID-19.

The V gene is TRBV4-3, the J gene TRBJ2-7; the D gene is possibly TRBD1 (6 bases). The V end lost 0 bases, the J end lost 6 bases, and 15 bases lay between the germline ends. The CDR3 is 15 amino acids. Germline CDR1 and CDR2: LGHNA and YSLEER. CDR3 residues: CASSQDHWGPGEQYF. DNA of the CDR3: TGCGCCAGCAGCCAAGATCATTGGGGGCCCGGCGAGCAGTACTTC.

V is TRBV7-3 and J is TRBJ1-5; D gene ambiguous. Between the trimmed V and J ends, which lost 4 bases and 2 bases, there was a span of 15 bases. Germline values: CDR1 SGHTA, CDR2 FQGTGA. This CDR3 comprises 16 residues. CDR3 residues: CASSYAGVGGNQPQHF. For the CDR3, the DNA is TGTGCCAGCAGCTACGCCGGGGTGGGAGGCAATCAGCCCCAGCATTTT.

The chain couples TRBV6-4 to TRBJ1-2; 7 bases map to TRBD1. The junction had 10 bases not matched to a gene; V was cut back by 3 bases and J by 6 bases. Germline V lookup: CDR1 MRHNA, CDR2 SNTAGT. The CDR3 spans 15 residues. The CDR3 region has the DNA TGTGCCAGCAGTGATGGAGGGGGCGCGGCACATGGCTACACCTTC. It encodes CASSDGGGAAHGYTF.

The chain combines TRBV3-1 (or the pseudogene TRBV3-2) with TRBJ2-1; 14 positions agree with TRBD2. This CDR3 spans 15 amino acids. The J segment lost 6 bases and the V segment lost 4 bases, leaving 2 bases of the junction unmatched. CDR1 is LGHDT, CDR2 YNNKEL, per germline (reference sequence). DNA for the CDR3: TGTGCCAGCAGCCCGGGACTAGCGGGGGTCAATGAGCAGTTCTTC. It is translated as CASSPGLAGVNEQFF.